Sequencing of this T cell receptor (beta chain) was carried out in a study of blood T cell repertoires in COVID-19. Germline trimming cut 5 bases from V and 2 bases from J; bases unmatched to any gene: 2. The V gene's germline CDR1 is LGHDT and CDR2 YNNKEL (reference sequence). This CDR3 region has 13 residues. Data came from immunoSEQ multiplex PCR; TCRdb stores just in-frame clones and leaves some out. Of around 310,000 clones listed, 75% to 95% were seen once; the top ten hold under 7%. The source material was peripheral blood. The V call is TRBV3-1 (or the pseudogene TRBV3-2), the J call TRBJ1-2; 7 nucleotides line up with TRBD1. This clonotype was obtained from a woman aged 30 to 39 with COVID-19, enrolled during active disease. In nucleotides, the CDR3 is TGTGCCAGCAGCGAACAGGGGAACTATGGCTACACCTTC. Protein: CASSEQGNYGYTF.